The 18 T cell receptor beta chains presented below share a single source sample, sequenced in a study of T cell responses to AZD1222 COVID-19 vaccine. Profiling relied on immunoSEQ multiplex PCR, and the TCRdb table lists in-frame clones only, not all of them. The sample consists of 110,000 or so clones, roughly 84% of them appearing once. Sequenced material: peripheral blood, taken on day 0 of AZD1222 vaccination. Receptors were obtained from an adult in good health.

The gene calls are TRBV6-5 and TRBJ1-6; no reliable D call. The CDR3 loop spans 13 amino acids. Germline CDR1 reads MNHEY; CDR2 reads SVGAGI. Trimming stripped 2 bases from V and 10 bases from J, with 9 bases between. The CDR3 sequence is CASSYDKDSPLHF. In DNA, the CDR3 is TGTGCCAGCAGTTACGACAAGGACTCACCCCTCCACTTT.

The chain recombines TRBV9 with TRBJ1-2, with 9 nucleotides matching TRBD1. Unmatched junction bases numbered 9, after V lost 4 bases and J lost 2 bases. This CDR3 contains 16 residues. Germline V gene data show CDR1 as SGDLS and CDR2 as YYNGEE. The CDR3 DNA reads as TGTGCCAGCAGCCCTGGGACAGGGATAGAGAACTATGGCTACACCTTC. Amino acid sequence: CASSPGTGIENYGYTF.

The J gene is TRBJ1-4, the V gene TRBV30; D not certain. The CDR3 is 12 residues long. The V gene lost 2 bases and the J gene lost 6 bases, with 7 bases spanning the gap. Per the germline V gene, CDR1 is GTSNPN and CDR2 is SVGIG (reference sequence). Here the CDR3 reads CAWSQQDEKLFF. The CDR3 DNA reads TGTGCCTGGAGTCAGCAGGATGAAAAACTGTTTTTT.

The chain joins TRBV7-9 to TRBJ2-3, with D perhaps given as TRBD1 or TRBD2 (5 bases each). The CDR3 totals 14 residues. Per the germline V gene, CDR1 is SEHNR and CDR2 is FQNEAQ (reference sequence). V was cut by 5 bases and J by 7 bases, with 16 bases left in between. Written as DNA, the CDR3 is TGTGCCAGCAGCACGGGACGGGTCATAAATACGCAGTATTTT. Encoded protein: CASSTGRVINTQYF.

The chain has TRBV15 and TRBJ1-1; tentative D call: TRBD1 (5 bases). The germline V gene encodes CDR1 LNHNV and CDR2 YYDKDF (reference sequence). CDR3 size: 18 residues. Trimming removed 0 bases from V and 0 bases from J, with 17 bases in between. The chain's CDR3 is CATSRDGGWKYMNTEAFF. Written as DNA, the CDR3 is TGTGCCACCAGCAGAGATGGGGGGTGGAAGTACATGAACACTGAAGCTTTCTTT.

The chain recombines TRBV14 with TRBJ1-4; a possible D gene is TRBD1 (5 bases). Trimming pared 4 bases from V and 5 bases from J, leaving 11 bases between. Germline CDR1 reads SGHDN; CDR2 reads FVKESK. The CDR3 is 14 amino acids. CDR3 nucleotides: TGTGCCAGCAGCCTGTGGGGCCAAAATGAAAAACTGTTTTTT. As protein: CASSLWGQNEKLFF.

This clone was seen just once. The chain uses TRBV9 and TRBJ2-2; TRBD1 might be the D (6 bases). The V end lost 2 bases, the J end lost 7 bases, and 12 bases lay between the germline ends. The CDR3 totals 14 residues. Germline V gene data show CDR1 as SGDLS and CDR2 as YYNGEE. The CDR3 DNA reads as TGTGCCAGCAGCGTCCTTGGACAGAGCGGGGAGCTGTTTTTT. Amino acids: CASSVLGQSGELFF.

The chain uses TRBV30 and TRBJ2-7; D tentatively fits TRBD1 or TRBD2 (5 bases each). Germline CDR1 and CDR2: GTSNPN and SVGIG (reference sequence). Deletions cut 8 bases from V and 2 bases from J, with 10 bases between. The CDR3 extends over 11 amino acids. Here the CDR3 reads CAGGRAYEQYF. The CDR3, as DNA: TGTGCCGGGGGACGGGCCTACGAGCAGTACTTC.

V and J are TRBV7-9 and TRBJ2-7; D uncertain. Germline V CDR1 and CDR2: SEHNR, FQNEAQ (reference sequence). V was shortened by 7 bases and J by 7 bases, with 29 bases between the two germline ends. The CDR3 runs to 17 residues. CDR3: CASIPNPPTATLGEQYF. The CDR3 DNA is TGTGCCAGCATCCCAAACCCCCCCACAGCCACCTTGGGGGAGCAGTACTTC.

The chain couples TRBV12-5 to TRBJ2-7, with D unclear. CDR1 is LGHNT, CDR2 FRNRAP, per germline. This CDR3 region has 11 residues. Trimming pared 1 base from V and 4 bases from J, leaving 2 bases between. As DNA, the CDR3 is TGTGCTAGTGGTTTGGGATACGAGCAGTACTTC. It codes for CASGLGYEQYF.

This sequence joins TRBV6-5 and TRBJ1-4; 8 bases agree with TRBD1. This CDR3 comprises 14 residues. V lost 6 bases to trimming and J lost 8 bases; unmatched junction nucleotides: 8. Germline V CDR1 and CDR2: MNHEY, SVGAGI. In nucleotides, the CDR3 is TGTGCCAGCAGGGGGGGACAGGCCCTAGAAAAACTGTTTTTT. This encodes CASRGGQALEKLFF.

This clone was seen a handful of times. The chain joins TRBV30 to TRBJ1-6, with D hard to call. V lost 4 bases and J 12 bases, leaving 19 bases between the germline ends. The CDR3 contains 14 residues. CDR1 GTSNPN and CDR2 SVGIG come from the germline V gene (reference sequence). The CDR3 here is CAWTPGPLRGPLHF. In DNA form, the CDR3 reads TGTGCCTGGACCCCGGGCCCTTTACGGGGACCCCTCCACTTT.

This chain uses TRBV5-1 with TRBJ2-1, with 9 bases fitting TRBD1. Germline-derived CDR1 and CDR2 are SGHRS and YFSETQ. The CDR3 extends over 15 amino acids. The V and J ends lost 4 bases and 4 bases, in that order; junction bases with no gene match: 6. CDR3 protein: CASSPGQGNYNEQFF. Written as DNA, the CDR3 is TGCGCCAGCAGCCCTGGACAGGGGAATTACAATGAGCAGTTCTTC.

The chain has TRBV10-3 and TRBJ1-5; no clear D. The germline V and J ends were trimmed by 0 bases and 6 bases, with 9 bases remaining between them. The CDR3 totals 14 residues. CDR1 and CDR2 from the germline V gene are ENHRY and SYGVKD. CDR3 sequence (DNA): TGTGCCATCAGTGAGTCGGGGTGGGGTCAGCCCCAGCATTTT. Its protein product is CAISESGWGQPQHF.

The rearrangement uses TRBV30 and TRBJ1-2, with 7 bases identical to TRBD1. CDR1 GTSNPN and CDR2 SVGIG come from the germline V gene (reference sequence). J was trimmed by 0 bases and V by 4 bases; bases with no gene match: 8. The CDR3 runs to 15 residues. The CDR3 loop is CAWTPDRASNYGYTF. The CDR3 coding sequence is TGTGCCTGGACTCCTGACAGGGCATCTAACTATGGCTACACCTTC.

The chain employs TRBV28 and TRBJ2-3; 9 bases map to TRBD1. The V and J ends lost 2 bases and 4 bases, in that order; junction bases with no gene match: 10. The CDR3 sequence is 17 residues long. From germline, CDR1 is MDHEN and CDR2 SYDVKM. The CDR3, as DNA: TGTGCCAGCAGTTTAACCCTGATACAGGGGGCGGCAGATACGCAGTATTTT. It specifies CASSLTLIQGAADTQYF.

The chain uses TRBV19 and TRBJ1-1, with 9 bases lining up with TRBD1. Looked up from germline, CDR1 is LNHDA and CDR2 is SQIVND (reference sequence). J was trimmed by 1 base and V by 4 bases; bases with no gene match: 1. This CDR3 is 14 amino acids long. CDR3 sequence: CASSRGQGNTEAFF. The CDR3 nucleotides are TGTGCCAGTAGTAGGGGACAGGGGAACACTGAAGCTTTCTTT.

The CDR3 here is CASSLLYSTDTQYF. CDR3 DNA sequence: TGCGCCAGCAGCTTGCTTTACAGCACAGATACGCAGTATTTT. J is TRBJ2-3 and V is TRBV5-1; D remains ambiguous. The germline V gene has CDR1 SGHRS and CDR2 YFSETQ. The CDR3 spans 14 residues. Trimming took off 1 base at V and 0 bases at J, with 6 bases between the two ends.